This T cell receptor beta chain is drawn from a study of shared clonotypes between healthy human individuals. Healthy HIV-negative adults without recent acute infections or vaccinations served as donors. TCRdb keeps only in-frame clones here, not all; method: immunoSEQ multiplex PCR. The sample holds around 1,100,000 clones, approximately 80% seen once. The sequenced sample was memory CD4+ T cells from PBMCs. Specified subset: CD45RA-negative fraction. This receptor was obtained from a man aged 18 to 29 in good health. Some clones in this sample may be carry-over from other donors' samples.

For the CDR3, the DNA is TGTGCCAGCAGCAGCGGTGGGGGAACAGATACGCAGTATTTT. Encoded protein: CASSSGGGTDTQYF. This chain connects TRBV21-1 to TRBJ2-3. TRBV21-1 is a listed pseudogene. The CDR3 has 14 amino acids.